This TCR beta chain was captured in a study of molecular identifiers for immune sequencing clone quantification. The overall study: Split five ways in replicates, RNA from about 20,000 or 100,000 naive CD8 cells had four portions sequenced.

The ends were cut back, 0 bases at V and 5 bases at J, with 14 bases in the middle. The CDR3 extends over 15 amino acids. The germline gives CDR1 LGHDT, CDR2 YNNKEL (reference sequence). TCRdb ran MiXCR on the PCR reads and lists one entry per CDR3 protein. The table lists hundreds of thousands of distinct CDR3 sequences, 20% of them singletons. Source material: naive CD8+ T cells from blood, with Jurkat cell RNA spiked in. Sample subset: FACS-sorted CD8+CD4-CCR7+CD45RA+ naive T cells. The gene calls are TRBV3-1 and TRBJ2-7, with D possibly being TRBD1 (5 bases). This sequence originates from a human donor in good health. Some libraries in this study had Jurkat cell RNA spiked in. CDR3 nucleotides: TGTGCCAGCAGCCAAGATTTTGGGTCCAGGGACGAGCAGTACTTC. This encodes CASSQDFGSRDEQYF.